This T cell receptor (beta chain) was identified in a study of blood T cell repertoires in COVID-19. In the study overall: The United States, Italy and Spain provided the acute and convalescent COVID-19 samples. PBMCs, B-cell-depleted T cells, or T cells were the source of the cDNA or gDNA that made up the material.

Cohort 3 donors counted as recovered after two negative PCRs, clearance, or resolved symptoms. The V segment lost 6 bases and the J segment 4 bases; nucleotides outside the gene matches: 9. The CDR3 sequence is 16 residues long. The germline CDR1 and CDR2 sequences are LNHDA and SQIVND (reference sequence). Libraries were prepared by immunoSEQ multiplex PCR; TCRdb keeps only in-frame clonotypes and omits some of them. This sample carries a few hundred thousand clones, 80% to 90% of them seen once, and the ten largest clones take approximately 10%. The V call is TRBV19, the J call TRBJ2-5; 12 bases line up with TRBD1. The TCR was taken from a woman in her 50s who had recovered from COVID-19. The specimen sequenced was PBMCs or T cells enriched from blood (not recorded which). The CDR3 nucleotides read TGTGCCAGTAGCCGACAGGGACAGGGGGCAGGAGAGACCCAGTACTTC. It encodes CASSRQGQGAGETQYF.